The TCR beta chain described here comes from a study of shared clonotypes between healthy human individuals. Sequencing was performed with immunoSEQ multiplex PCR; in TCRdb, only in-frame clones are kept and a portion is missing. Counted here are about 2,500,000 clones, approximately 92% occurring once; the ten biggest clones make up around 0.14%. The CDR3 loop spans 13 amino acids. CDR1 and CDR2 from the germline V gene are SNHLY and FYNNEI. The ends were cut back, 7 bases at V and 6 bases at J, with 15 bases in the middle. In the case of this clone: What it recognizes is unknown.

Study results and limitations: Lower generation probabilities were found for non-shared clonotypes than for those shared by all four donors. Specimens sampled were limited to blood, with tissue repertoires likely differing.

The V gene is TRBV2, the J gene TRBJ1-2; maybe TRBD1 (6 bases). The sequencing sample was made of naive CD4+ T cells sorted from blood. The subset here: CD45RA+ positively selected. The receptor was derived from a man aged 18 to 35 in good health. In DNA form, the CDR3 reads TGTGCCAGCAATGCACGGACAGTTGATGGCTACACCTTC. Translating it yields CASNARTVDGYTF.